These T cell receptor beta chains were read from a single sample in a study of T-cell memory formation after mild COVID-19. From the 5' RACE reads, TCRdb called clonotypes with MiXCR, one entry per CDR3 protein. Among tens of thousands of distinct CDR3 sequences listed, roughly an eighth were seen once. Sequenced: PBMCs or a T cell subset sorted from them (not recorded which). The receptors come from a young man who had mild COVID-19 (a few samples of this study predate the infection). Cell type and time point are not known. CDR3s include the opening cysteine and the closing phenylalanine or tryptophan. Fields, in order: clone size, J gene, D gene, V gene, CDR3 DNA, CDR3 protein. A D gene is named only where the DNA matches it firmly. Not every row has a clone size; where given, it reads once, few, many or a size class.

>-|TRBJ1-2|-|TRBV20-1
TGCAGTGCTAGATCAGACAGGCTCGACTATGGCTACACCTTC
CSARSDRLDYGYTF
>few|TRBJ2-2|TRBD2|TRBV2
TGTGCCAGCAGTGGGACTAGCGGGCGCACCGGGGAGCTGTTTTTT
CASSGTSGRTGELFF
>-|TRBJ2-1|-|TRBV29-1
TGCAGCGTTGACCGGACAGCATACAATGAGCAGTTCTTC
CSVDRTAYNEQFF
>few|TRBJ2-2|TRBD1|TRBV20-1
TGCAGTGCTAGGGCCGGGACAGGGGGCTGGAACACCGGGGAGCTGTTTTTT
CSARAGTGGWNTGELFF
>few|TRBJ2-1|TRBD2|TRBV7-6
TGTGCCAGCAGCCCCATCCAGACTAGCGGGGGGGGCAATGAGCAGTTCTTC
CASSPIQTSGGGNEQFF
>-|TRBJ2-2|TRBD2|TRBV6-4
TGTGCCAGCAGTGACACTAGCGGGGGCACCGGGGAGCTGTTTTTT
CASSDTSGGTGELFF
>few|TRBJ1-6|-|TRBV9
TGTGCCAGCAGCGGACAGGTCTCTAATTCACCCCTCCACTTT
CASSGQVSNSPLHF
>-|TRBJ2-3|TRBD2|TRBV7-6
TGTGCCAGCAGCTTATCCGGGACTAGCGGCACAGATACGCAGTATTTT
CASSLSGTSGTDTQYF
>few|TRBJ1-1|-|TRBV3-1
TGTGCCAGCAGCCGAGGCCACGGGACTTCGAACACTGAAGCTTTCTTT
CASSRGHGTSNTEAFF
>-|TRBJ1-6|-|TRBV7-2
TGTGCCAGCAGCTTAGAAGCCCCACCCCTCCACTTT
CASSLEAPPLHF
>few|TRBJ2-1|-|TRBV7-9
TGTGCCAGCAGCTCCACGGACGGGATACACTACAATGAGCAGTTCTTC
CASSSTDGIHYNEQFF
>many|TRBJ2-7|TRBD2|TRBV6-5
TGTGCCAGCAGTTACTCGCCTAGCGGCTCCTACGAGCAGTACTTC
CASSYSPSGSYEQYF
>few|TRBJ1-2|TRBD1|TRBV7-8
TGTGCCAGCAGAGCAACAGGGGGTCATGGCTACACCTTC
CASRATGGHGYTF
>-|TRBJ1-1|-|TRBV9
TGTGCCAGCAGCGTAGATCCCTGGATGACTGAAGCTTTCTTT
CASSVDPWMTEAFF
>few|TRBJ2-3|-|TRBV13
TGTGCCAGCAGCTTAGTAGCGTCAGATACGCAGTATTTT
CASSLVASDTQYF
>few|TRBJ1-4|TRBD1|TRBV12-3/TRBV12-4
TGTGCCAGCAGTTTGTTAGGGGGCCCAACTAATGAAAAACTGTTTTTT
CASSLLGGPTNEKLFF
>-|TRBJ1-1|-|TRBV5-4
TGTGCCAGCAGCTTGGTAGGAGGGCAGGGCACTGAAGCTTTCTTT
CASSLVGGQGTEAFF
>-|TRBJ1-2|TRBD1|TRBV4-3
TGCGCCAGCAGCCAAGAGGAGGGGGCGAACTATGGCTACACCTTC
CASSQEEGANYGYTF
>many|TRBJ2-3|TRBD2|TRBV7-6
TGTGCCAGCAGCCTTCTAGCGGGGATCACAGATACGCAGTATTTT
CASSLLAGITDTQYF
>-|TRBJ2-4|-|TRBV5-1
TGCGCCAGCAGCTTCAGGTGGGGTATGCTCCAAAACATTCAGTACTTC
CASSFRWGMLQNIQYF
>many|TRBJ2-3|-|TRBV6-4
TGTGCCAGCAGTGACAGGGAGACAGATACGCAGTATTTT
CASSDRETDTQYF
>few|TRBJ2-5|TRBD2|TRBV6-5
TGTGCCAGCAGTTACAGCGGGGGGGCAGGGCAAGAGACCCAGTACTTC
CASSYSGGAGQETQYF